Each of the 26 T cell receptor beta chains below was sequenced from the same sample in a study of T cells in Graves' hyperthyroidism and ophthalmopathy. RNA transcripts gave rise to amplified TCR beta CDR3 regions. A set of HTBI primers served as the primers for a first-round RT-PCR of the TCR CDR3. MiXCR, run by TCRdb on the multiplex PCR reads, gives a single entry per CDR3 protein. The table includes 300,000 to 500,000 distinct CDR3 sequences, more than 13% detected once. Material for sequencing was blood. These receptors all come from a young woman with Graves' hyperthyroidism.

This clonotype was recorded many times. The rearrangement uses TRBV6-5 and TRBJ2-7; the match to TRBD2 covers 10 bases. Germline V lookup: CDR1 MNHEY, CDR2 SVGAGI. The CDR3 has 15 residues. The V gene end was trimmed by 2 bases and the J gene end by 7 bases; junction bases not matched to a gene: 8. The CDR3 DNA reads TGTGCCAGCAGTTACAGTACTAGCGGGACTGGTGAGCAGTACTTC. Translation: CASSYSTSGTGEQYF.

This clonotype was seen at least ten times. This chain connects TRBV20-1 to TRBJ1-1; 7 nucleotides line up with TRBD1. In germline, CDR1 is DFQATT, CDR2 SNEGSKA (reference sequence). The junction had 9 bases not matched to a gene; V was cut back by 2 bases and J by 0 bases. The CDR3 consists of 16 residues. The CDR3 DNA reads TGCAGTGCTAGACGACCCACGGGACAGCTGAACACTGAAGCTTTCTTT. As protein: CSARRPTGQLNTEAFF.

The chain uses TRBV10-3 and TRBJ1-2, with D unresolved. Germline CDR1 ENHRY, CDR2 SYGVKD. Trimming removed 0 bases from V and 4 bases from J, with 9 bases in between. The CDR3 runs to 14 residues. CDR3 sequence: CAISESPASYGYTF. The CDR3 nucleotides are TGTGCCATCAGTGAGTCGCCAGCGAGCTATGGCTACACCTTC.

This clonotype was seen more than once but under ten times. The chain uses TRBV19 and TRBJ2-2, with D possibly matching TRBD1 (6 bases). The V gene's germline CDR1 is LNHDA and CDR2 SQIVND (reference sequence). Trimming removed 4 bases at V and 0 bases at J, with 9 bases between. This CDR3 has 15 residues. Written as DNA, the CDR3 is TGTGCCAGTAGTACAGGGGCTACGAACACCGGGGAGCTGTTTTTT. Translation gives CASSTGATNTGELFF.

This clonotype was recorded many times. The V and J genes are TRBV18 and TRBJ2-5; D ambiguous. Germline V gives CDR1 KGHSH, CDR2 LQKENI. This CDR3 contains 17 residues. Trimming removed 2 bases at V and 4 bases at J, with 20 bases between. The CDR3 sequence is CASSPVDSVLPVETQYF. In DNA form, the CDR3 reads TGTGCCAGCTCACCAGTTGACTCCGTCCTCCCGGTAGAGACCCAGTACTTC.

The CDR3, as DNA: TGCAGCGTGACAGGGGAGGAGGACGGGGAGCTGTTTTTT. Its translation is CSVTGEEDGELFF. The rearrangement links TRBV29-1 to TRBJ2-2; the match to TRBD1 covers 8 bases. This CDR3 comprises 13 residues. V shed 6 bases and J 7 bases; nucleotides not matched to a gene: 7. The germline CDR1 and CDR2 sequences are SQVTM and ANQGSEA.

This clonotype was picked up many times. The J gene is TRBJ1-2, the V gene TRBV3-1; D perhaps matches TRBD1 (6 bases). The V gene lost 4 bases and the J gene lost 6 bases, with 9 bases spanning the gap. Germline V gene data show CDR1 as LGHDT and CDR2 as YNNKEL (reference sequence). This CDR3 is 12 amino acids long. The CDR3 DNA reads TGTGCCAGCAGCCCCACAGGGAATGGCTACACCTTC. This codes for CASSPTGNGYTF.

The chain employs TRBV7-9 and TRBJ1-1, with no clear D. The CDR3 contains 13 residues. Trimming left V 5 bases short and J 2 bases short, with 9 bases between. Germline loops: CDR1 SEHNR, CDR2 FQNEAQ (reference sequence). The CDR3 nucleotides are TGTGCCAGCAGCCCCCCCCTTAACACTGAAGCTTTCTTT. Translating it yields CASSPPLNTEAFF.

The chain links TRBV7-9 to TRBJ2-1; 11 bases map to TRBD2. The CDR3 is 14 residues long. Per the germline V gene, CDR1 is SEHNR and CDR2 is FQNEAQ (reference sequence). The junction had 10 bases not matched to a gene; V was cut back by 11 bases and J by 7 bases. CDR3 loop: CAADSGRALNEQFF. For the CDR3, the DNA is TGTGCCGCCGATAGCGGGAGGGCCTTGAATGAGCAGTTCTTC.

This clonotype was recorded many times. This rearrangement joins TRBV5-6 to TRBJ2-4; 7 bases are shared with TRBD1. Losses at the gene ends were 1 base for V and 6 bases for J; bases not matched to a gene: 7. Per the germline V gene, CDR1 is SGHDT and CDR2 is YYEEEE. There are 15 residues in the CDR3. The CDR3 loop is CASSLFGTELNIQYF. DNA for the CDR3: TGTGCCAGCAGCTTGTTTGGGACAGAGCTAAACATTCAGTACTTC. The complete variable domain, with remaining parts taken from reference TRBV5-6 and TRBJ2-4, reads DAGVTQSPTHLIKTRGQQVTLRCSPKSGHDTVSWYQQALGQGPQFIFQYYEEEERQRGNFPDRFSGHQFPNYSSELNVNALLLGDSALYLCASSLFGTELNIQYFGAGTRLSVL.

This clonotype was counted once. V gene TRBV6-2 or TRBV6-3 combines with J gene TRBJ1-1; no firm D call. The CDR3 totals 11 residues. Looked up from germline, CDR1 is MNHEY and CDR2 is SVGEGT. Trimming cost V 9 bases and J 1 base, with 6 bases left between them. The CDR3 bases are TGTGCCAGTACCAGGAACACTGAAGCTTTCTTT. It encodes CASTRNTEAFF.

This chain connects TRBV29-1 to TRBJ2-7, with D perhaps matching TRBD1 (5 bases). This CDR3 comprises 14 residues. Trimming removed 0 bases from V and 2 bases from J, with 11 bases in between. CDR1 and CDR2 from the germline V gene are SQVTM and ANQGSEA. CDR3 loop: CSVEDRDRPYEQYF. CDR3 DNA: TGCAGCGTTGAAGATAGAGACAGACCCTACGAGCAGTACTTC.

This clonotype rates as medium-sized. This chain joins TRBV28 and TRBJ1-5; D possibly corresponds to TRBD1 (6 bases). CDR1 is MDHEN and CDR2 is SYDVKM in the germline V gene. The CDR3 covers 17 residues. Trimming pared 2 bases from V and 1 base from J, leaving 15 bases between. CDR3 DNA sequence: TGTGCCAGCAGTTTACCAAACAGGGTTCGAAGCAATCAGCCCCAGCATTTT. Amino acids: CASSLPNRVRSNQPQHF.

As DNA, the CDR3 is TGTGCCACCAGCAGAGCGACGGGGAATGGCAATCAGCCCCAGCATTTT. Its protein is CATSRATGNGNQPQHF. The V call is TRBV15, the J call TRBJ1-5; D remains ambiguous. The V gene's germline CDR1 is LNHNV and CDR2 YYDKDF (reference sequence). Deletions cut 1 base from V and 2 bases from J, with 12 bases between. This CDR3 is built from 16 residues.

This clonotype was counted at least ten times. The chain employs TRBV20-1 and TRBJ2-7; 8 nucleotides line up with TRBD1. The V gene's germline CDR1 is DFQATT and CDR2 SNEGSKA (reference sequence). J was trimmed by 5 bases and V by 4 bases; bases with no gene match: 13. The CDR3 contains 15 residues. CDR3 nucleotide sequence: TGCAGTGCTAACCCATCGACAGGGGCTGGGGACGAGCAGTACTTC. This sequence encodes CSANPSTGAGDEQYF.

The chain uses TRBV20-1 and TRBJ1-5, with a tentative D call TRBD1 (5 bases). CDR1 is DFQATT, CDR2 SNEGSKA, per germline (reference sequence). The length of the CDR3 is 11 residues. The V and J ends lost 5 bases and 10 bases respectively, with 12 bases between them. The CDR3 reads CSAATDSPQHF. The CDR3 DNA reads as TGCAGTGCTGCCACCGACAGCCCCCAGCATTTT.

The J gene is TRBJ2-2, the V gene TRBV11-3; D not certain. Looked up from germline, CDR1 is SGHNT and CDR2 is YENEEA. CDR3 length: 13 residues. With 5 bases removed from V and 6 bases from J, the gap between germline ends came to 10 bases. The chain's CDR3 is CASSAASSGELFF. CDR3 DNA sequence: TGTGCCAGCAGCGCAGCCTCTTCCGGGGAGCTGTTTTTT.

Ten or more counts support this clonotype. The chain employs TRBV28 and TRBJ2-1; 11 bases fit TRBD1. Germline assignment: CDR1 MDHEN and CDR2 SYDVKM. The trim removed 5 bases at V and 4 bases at J, leaving 7 bases unmatched. The CDR3 has 16 residues. CDR3 protein: CASSPLDRGPYNEQFF. The CDR3 bases are TGTGCCAGCAGTCCCCTGGACAGGGGGCCTTACAATGAGCAGTTCTTC.

This clonotype appeared many times. V is TRBV6-5 and J is TRBJ1-2, with TRBD1 as a possible D gene (5 bases). CDR3 length equals 14 residues. Per the germline V gene, CDR1 is MNHEY and CDR2 is SVGAGI. V gave up 2 bases and J gave up 2 bases, with 9 bases separating them. As DNA, the CDR3 is TGTGCCAGCAGTTACACTGACAGAAACTATGGCTACACCTTC. Amino acids: CASSYTDRNYGYTF.

The rearrangement uses TRBV20-1 and TRBJ1-6; D unresolved. The V and J ends lost 2 bases and 10 bases respectively, with 12 bases between them. The CDR3 covers 13 residues. Germline-derived CDR1 and CDR2 are DFQATT and SNEGSKA (reference sequence). The CDR3 coding sequence is TGCAGTGCTAGAAATCCCCCTAGCTCACCCCTCCACTTT. Its translation: CSARNPPSSPLHF.

CDR3 sequence (DNA): TGTGCCAGCAGATCCGGCGGCGGATTTCTGAGCACAGATACGCAGTATTTT. This codes for CASRSGGGFLSTDTQYF. J is TRBJ2-3 and V is TRBV27; D gene ambiguous. The CDR3 consists of 17 residues. V was cut by 6 bases and J by 0 bases, with 19 bases left in between. Germline V lookup: CDR1 MNHEY, CDR2 SMNVEV (reference sequence).

This clonotype was counted many times. This chain connects TRBV6-1 to TRBJ2-6; D might be TRBD1 or TRBD2, each matching 5 bases. The CDR3 spans 16 residues. Germline V gene data show CDR1 as MNHNS and CDR2 as SASEGT. V was trimmed by 8 bases and J by 1 base, leaving 15 bases between them. The CDR3 DNA sequence: TGTGCCAGCGGAGGCTGGCCAGGGTCTGGGGCCAACGTCCTGACTTTC. Amino acids: CASGGWPGSGANVLTF.

This clonotype was counted ten times or more. The J gene is TRBJ2-3, the V gene TRBV12-3 or TRBV12-4; D ambiguous. V was shortened by 3 bases and J by 6 bases, with 7 bases between the two germline ends. There are 12 residues in the CDR3. The CDR3 reads CASSFSLDTQYF. CDR3 bases: TGTGCCAGCAGTTTCAGTTTGGATACGCAGTATTTT.

J is TRBJ2-5 and V is TRBV7-2; D is uncertain. Deletions cut 5 bases from V and 7 bases from J, with 8 bases between. Germline V gene lookup returns CDR1 SGHTA and CDR2 FQGNSA. The CDR3 contains 11 residues. DNA for the CDR3: TGTGCCAGCAGCGCCGGCGGGACCCAGTACTTC. This codes for CASSAGGTQYF.

The rearrangement uses TRBV6-2 or TRBV6-3 and TRBJ2-7; D is perhaps TRBD2 (6 bases). CDR3 length: 12 residues. In germline, CDR1 is MNHEY, CDR2 SVGEGT. The V end lost 6 bases, the J end lost 5 bases, and 11 bases lay between the germline ends. CDR3 protein: CASSRAGNEQYF. The CDR3 region has the DNA TGTGCCAGCAGCCGGGCGGGGAACGAGCAGTACTTC.

This clonotype was detected a few times. V and J are TRBV20-1 and TRBJ1-5; tentative D call: TRBD1 (5 bases). Germline CDR1 is DFQATT and CDR2 is SNEGSKA (reference sequence). Trimming removed 5 bases from V and 3 bases from J, with 11 bases in between. The CDR3 sequence is 13 residues long. DNA of the CDR3: TGCAGTGCTCCTTCAGGGTCCAATCAGCCCCAGCATTTT. As protein: CSAPSGSNQPQHF.